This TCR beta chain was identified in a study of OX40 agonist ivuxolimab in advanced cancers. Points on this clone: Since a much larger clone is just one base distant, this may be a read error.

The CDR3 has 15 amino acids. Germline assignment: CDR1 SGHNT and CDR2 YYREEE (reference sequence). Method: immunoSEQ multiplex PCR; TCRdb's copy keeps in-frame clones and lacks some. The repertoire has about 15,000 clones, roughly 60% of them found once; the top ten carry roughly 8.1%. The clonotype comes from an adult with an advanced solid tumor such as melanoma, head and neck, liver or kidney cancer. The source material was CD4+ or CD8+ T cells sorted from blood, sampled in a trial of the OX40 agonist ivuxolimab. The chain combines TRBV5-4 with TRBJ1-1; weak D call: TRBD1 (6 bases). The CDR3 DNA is TGCGCCAGCAGCCCACTACAGGGAGGAGACACTGAAGTTTTCTTT. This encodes CASSPLQGGDTEVFF.